These 21 T cell receptor beta chains were sequenced from one sample in a study of cytomegalovirus exposure and HLA in healthy donors. The primer mix had 60 Vbeta and 13 Jbeta primers. Assay: immunoSEQ multiplex PCR; the TCRdb copy retains only in-frame clones and omits some. Of 150,000 to 200,000 clones in the sample, roughly 85% were seen once. Sequences were obtained from PBMCs. The receptors derive from a man aged 18 to 30 in good health and CMV-seropositive.

This chain uses TRBV19 with TRBJ2-7; 7 nucleotides align to TRBD2. The CDR3 contains 14 residues. The V and J ends lost 3 bases and 6 bases, in that order; junction bases with no gene match: 8. The germline V gene encodes CDR1 LNHDA and CDR2 SQIVND (reference sequence). CDR3 residues: CASSMLPGGTEQYF. The CDR3 DNA sequence: TGTGCCAGTAGTATGCTGCCCGGGGGGACCGAGCAGTACTTC.

This clone was observed a single time. The chain is built from TRBV27 and TRBJ1-6; TRBD1 is a possible D gene (6 bases). Deletions cut 5 bases from V and 8 bases from J, with 7 bases between. The length of the CDR3 is 12 residues. Germline CDR1 is MNHEY and CDR2 is SMNVEV (reference sequence). Written as DNA, the CDR3 is TGTGCCAGCAGTCGACAGGATTCACCCCTCCACTTT. Its protein product is CASSRQDSPLHF.

The V and J genes are TRBV2 and TRBJ2-2; TRBD1 matches at 9 bases. Germline CDR1 and CDR2: SNHLY and FYNNEI. V was clipped by 8 bases and J by 4 bases; unmatched bases: 2. The CDR3 runs 13 residues. CDR3 amino acids: CASRGQGTGELFF. DNA of the CDR3: TGTGCCAGCCGGGGACAGGGCACCGGGGAGCTGTTTTTT. Full variable domain (rest looked up from reference TRBV2 and TRBJ2-2): EPEVTQTPSHQVTQMGQEVILRCVPISNHLYFYWYRQILGQKVEFLVSFYNNEISEKSEIFDDQFSVERPDGSNFTLKIRSTKLEDSAMYFCASRGQGTGELFFGEGSRLTVL.

Points on this clone: A read error may produce the germline difference seen at one junction end. This chain links TRBV7-9 with TRBJ1-3, with a tentative D call TRBD1 (5 bases). Germline-derived CDR1 and CDR2 are SEHNR and FQNEAQ (reference sequence). The CDR3 covers 12 residues. The CDR3: CSSQGSGNTIYF. The CDR3, as DNA: TGTTCCAGCCAGGGATCTGGAAACACCATATATTTT.

The chain carries TRBV13 and TRBJ2-7; TRBD1 agrees at 11 bases. V shed 4 bases, J shed 2 bases, and the junction held 7 bases outside the gene matches. The CDR3 loop spans 16 amino acids. Germline V gene lookup returns CDR1 PRHDT and CDR2 FYEKMQ (reference sequence). CDR3 nucleotides: TGTGCCAGCAGCTCACGCAGGACAGGGGGCCCCTACGAGCAGTACTTC. Amino acids: CASSSRRTGGPYEQYF.

The chain joins TRBV7-9 to TRBJ2-1; 8 bases fit TRBD2. CDR1 is SEHNR, CDR2 FQNEAQ, per germline (reference sequence). The CDR3 extends over 14 amino acids. The ends lost 2 bases at V and 7 bases at J; junction bases unmatched: 4. CDR3: CASSLPGGANEQFF. In DNA, the CDR3 is TGTGCCAGCAGCTTACCGGGGGGGGCAAATGAGCAGTTCTTC. The complete variable domain, with remaining parts taken from reference TRBV7-9 and TRBJ2-1, reads DTGVSQNPRHKITKRGQNVTFRCDPISEHNRLYWYRQTLGQGPEFLTYFQNEAQLEKSRLLSDRFSAERPKGSFSTLEIQRTEQGDSAMYLCASSLPGGANEQFFGPGTRLTVL.

V is TRBV4-2 and J is TRBJ2-7, with 9 nucleotides matching TRBD2. Germline V gene lookup returns CDR1 LGHNA and CDR2 YNFKEQ. The CDR3 is 17 amino acids. The V gene end was trimmed by 0 bases and the J gene end by 3 bases; junction bases not matched to a gene: 9. The CDR3 DNA follows: TGTGCCAGCAGCCAAGATAAGGTCCTAGCGGGGAGCTACGAGCAGTACTTC. Amino acid sequence: CASSQDKVLAGSYEQYF.

The chain uses TRBV14 and TRBJ2-5; perhaps TRBD2 as D (5 bases). The DNA end is more similar to TRBJ2-7, so the J call may be wrong. CDR1 is SGHDN, CDR2 FVKESK, per germline. The CDR3 has 17 residues. The CDR3 region is CASSPIRTGVSSYEQYF. In DNA, the CDR3 is TGTGCCAGCAGCCCAATCCGAACCGGGGTTAGCTCCTACGAGCAGTACTTC.

The chain links TRBV5-6 to TRBJ2-1; possible D gene TRBD2, 6 bases. The CDR3 is 14 amino acids. Germline lookup yields CDR1 SGHDT and CDR2 YYEEEE. Trimming removed 4 bases at V and 8 bases at J, with 16 bases between. The CDR3: CASSQWPSVYEQFF. As DNA, the CDR3 is TGTGCCAGCAGCCAGTGGCCTAGCGTCTATGAGCAGTTCTTC.

The V call is TRBV9, the J call TRBJ1-1; possibly TRBD1 for D (6 bases). CDR3 length equals 16 residues. Trimming left V 0 bases short and J 0 bases short, with 12 bases between. The germline V gene encodes CDR1 SGDLS and CDR2 YYNGEE. The CDR3 nucleotides are TGTGCCAGCAGCGTAGAACCACAGGGTATGAACACTGAAGCTTTCTTT. It specifies CASSVEPQGMNTEAFF.

V gene TRBV6-5 combines with J gene TRBJ2-5; 9 bases map to TRBD2. Germline CDR1 reads MNHEY; CDR2 reads SVGAGI. This CDR3 has 16 amino acids. V shed 2 bases, J shed 3 bases, and the junction held 7 bases outside the gene matches. Written as DNA, the CDR3 is TGTGCCAGCAGTTACGACCTAGCGGGGAACAAAGAGACCCAGTACTTC. Protein sequence: CASSYDLAGNKETQYF.

The genes are TRBV7-3 and TRBJ2-1; 11 bases line up with TRBD2. The J segment lost 9 bases and the V segment lost 3 bases, leaving 4 bases of the junction unmatched. From germline, CDR1 is SGHTA and CDR2 FQGTGA. The CDR3 contains 14 residues. In DNA, the CDR3 is TGTGCCAGCAGCTTGGGTCTAGCGGGGGGTGAGCAGTTCTTC. Translated, it gives CASSLGLAGGEQFF.

The J gene is TRBJ2-2, the V gene TRBV21-1; no DNA check was done on the table's D call, TRBD2. TRBV21-1 is noted as a pseudogene. The CDR3 is made up of 12 amino acids. CDR3 residues: CASSKCAGELFF. CDR3 nucleotide sequence: TGTGCCAGCAGCAAATGCGCCGGGGAGCTGTTTTTT.

This rearrangement joins TRBV7-3 to TRBJ2-5; a weak D match, TRBD2 (5 bases). V was cut by 2 bases and J by 1 base, with 8 bases left in between. CDR1 and CDR2 (germline): SGHTA, FQGTGA. The CDR3 has 14 amino acids. CDR3 bases: TGTGCCAGCAGCTTAGGAGGATCCCAAGAGACCCAGTACTTC. Protein sequence: CASSLGGSQETQYF.

The chain couples TRBV2 to TRBJ2-3; D unresolved. The V gene's germline CDR1 is SNHLY and CDR2 FYNNEI. CDR3 length equals 11 residues. V was shortened by 7 bases and J by 6 bases, with 8 bases between the two germline ends. Here the CDR3 reads CASILSDTQYF. The CDR3 region has the DNA TGTGCCAGCATCTTATCGGATACGCAGTATTTT.

The CDR3 DNA is TGTGCCAGCAAGACAGTACAAGAGACCCAGTACTTC. This encodes CASKTVQETQYF. The chain carries TRBV6-1 and TRBJ2-5; possible D gene TRBD1, 5 bases. The CDR3 sequence is 12 residues long. V lost 7 bases and J 2 bases, leaving 8 bases between the germline ends. Germline-derived CDR1 and CDR2 are MNHNS and SASEGT.

This chain links TRBV19 with TRBJ1-2; no definite D call. Between the trimmed V and J ends, which lost 5 bases and 3 bases, there was a span of 10 bases. From germline, CDR1 is LNHDA and CDR2 SQIVND (reference sequence). The CDR3 is 13 residues long. CDR3 sequence: CASSSRDYYGYTF. CDR3 in DNA: TGTGCCAGTAGTTCGAGGGATTACTATGGCTACACCTTC. Complete variable domain (other parts from reference TRBV19 and TRBJ1-2): DGGITQSPKYLFRKEGQNVTLSCEQNLNHDAMYWYRQDPGQGLRLIYYSQIVNDFQKGDIAEGYSVSREKKESFPLTVTSAQKNPTAFYLCASSSRDYYGYTFGSGTRLTVV.

The chain uses TRBV15 and TRBJ2-7; 10 bases match TRBD1. In germline, CDR1 is LNHNV, CDR2 YYDKDF (reference sequence). CDR3 length equals 14 residues. Trimming cost V 5 bases and J 1 base; bases outside gene matches: 2. The CDR3 spells CATSGQGGSYEQYF. The CDR3 DNA follows: TGTGCCACCAGCGGACAGGGGGGGTCCTACGAGCAGTACTTC.

The chain employs TRBV21-1 and TRBJ1-2; the table's D call of TRBD1 was not tested on the DNA. TRBV21-1 counts as a pseudogene. This CDR3 has 14 amino acids. CDR3 loop: CASSGQVYNYGYTF. In nucleotides, the CDR3 is TGTGCCAGCAGCGGACAGGTTTATAACTATGGCTACACCTTC.

The genes are TRBV29-1 and TRBJ2-5; D may be TRBD2 (6 bases). Germline V gives CDR1 SQVTM, CDR2 ANQGSEA. V was clipped by 7 bases and J by 7 bases, with 22 bases between them. This CDR3 spans 14 amino acids. Written as DNA, the CDR3 is TGCAGCGGGTGCACCGACCCGACGGGAGCGACCCAGTACTTC. Its protein is CSGCTDPTGATQYF. Using reference TRBV29-1 and TRBJ2-5 for the parts outside the CDR3, the full variable domain is SAVISQKPSRDICQRGTSLTIQCQVDSQVTMMFWYRQQPGQSLTLIATANQGSEATYESGFVIDKFPISRPNLTFSTLTVSNMSPEDSSIYLCSGCTDPTGATQYFGPGTRLLVL.

In the case of this clone: Without the conserved terminal phenylalanine or tryptophan, this CDR3 likely stems from a read error. The limits of the CDR3 on the DNA are not certain, so only TCRdb's listed CDR3 is given. CDR3 sequence reads: CASSLGGLRGL. This chain connects TRBV5-1 to TRBJ1-2. The germline gives CDR1 SGHRS, CDR2 YFSETQ. The CDR3 length equals 11 residues, ends included.